This entry features one T cell receptor (beta chain) sequence. Its antigen is not known. The entry originates in a study of T cells after yellow fever vaccination. Study findings and constraints: Post-booster repertoires again held most primary-vaccination clones (approximately 96% CD4, 88% CD8).

The CDR3 is 17 amino acids. The junction had 4 bases not matched to a gene; V was cut back by 0 bases and J by 0 bases. In germline, CDR1 is SGDLS, CDR2 YYNGEE. Each CDR3 protein gets one entry after TCRdb re-called the 5' RACE reads with MiXCR. This sample yields tens of thousands of distinct CDR3 sequences, of which around 7.4% are seen a single time; 35% to 40% belongs to the top ten. The source was CD8+ T cells sorted from PBMCs, collected 15 days after the yellow fever booster vaccination. The receptor's source is a man aged 30 to 45 who received the YFV17D yellow fever vaccine. V is TRBV9 and J is TRBJ2-5, with TRBD2 matching over 11 bases. The CDR3 sequence is CASSVAGLAENQETQYF. The CDR3 DNA follows: TGTGCCAGCAGCGTAGCGGGACTAGCGGAAAACCAAGAGACCCAGTACTTC.